This T cell receptor (beta chain) is drawn from a study of OX40 agonist ivuxolimab in advanced cancers. Across the whole study: Patients receiving dose escalation had hepatocellular carcinoma, melanoma, renal cell or head and neck cancer.

The table lists this clone with a count of one. Its antigen is unidentified. The table came from immunoSEQ multiplex PCR; TCRdb's copy has only in-frame clones and leaves some out. The repertoire holds about 49,000 clones, with roughly 85% as singletons. Overall study findings and caveats: Which antigen the expanded peripheral T cells recognized is unknown. Relative to CD4+, CD8+ T cells held more expanded clones on average.

Systemic immunosuppression or a history of autoimmune disease excluded patients. The clonotype comes from an adult with an advanced solid tumor such as melanoma, head and neck, liver or kidney cancer. The sequenced sample was CD4+ or CD8+ T cells sorted from blood, obtained in a trial of the OX40 agonist ivuxolimab.

The CDR3 loop reads CATSSPEQYV. CDR3 DNA sequence: TGTGCCACCTCTTCGCCCGAGCAGTACGTC. The V and J genes are TRBV6-1 and TRBJ2-7; D not certain. Trimming stripped 10 bases from V and 6 bases from J, with 10 bases between. The germline gives CDR1 MNHNS, CDR2 SASEGT. The CDR3 covers 10 residues.